These 22 T cell receptor beta chains were all obtained from the same sample, sequenced in a study of vaccination effects on CD4 cells after COVID-19. The assay was immunoSEQ multiplex PCR, and TCRdb's table has in-frame clones only and misses some. This table has 22,000 or so clones, approximately 79% appearing once. Pools of viral peptides were used by the ViraFEST assay to expand antigen-specific CD4+ T cells ahead of sequencing. Subsequent to approximately 9 days of culture, CD4+ T cells were isolated. Participants were given two doses of BNT162b2 or mRNA-1273 vaccine. Their antigens remain unidentified. Sequenced material: CD4+ T cells from PBMCs cultured with HCoV-229E spike peptides, taken after COVID-19 vaccination. The receptor set was obtained from a human donor who received a COVID-19 vaccine.

A few counts support this clone. The J gene is TRBJ1-2, the V gene TRBV7-9, with 12 bases matching TRBD1. This CDR3 comprises 15 residues. Germline values: CDR1 SEHNR, CDR2 FQNEAQ (reference sequence). J lost 5 bases, V lost 0 bases, and 1 base had no gene match. CDR3 sequence: CASSLAGQGAYGYTF. CDR3 nucleotides: TGTGCCAGCAGCTTAGCGGGACAGGGGGCGTATGGCTACACCTTC.

This clone was found a few times. The rearrangement links TRBV14 to TRBJ2-5; TRBD2 matches 7 bases. V shed 4 bases, J shed 5 bases, and the junction held 7 bases outside the gene matches. The CDR3 consists of 14 residues. CDR1 SGHDN and CDR2 FVKESK come from the germline V gene. CDR3 nucleotides: TGTGCCAGCAGCCTAGGGGCGCGGGGGGAGACCCAGTACTTC. Protein: CASSLGARGETQYF.

This chain connects TRBV5-4 to TRBJ1-2, with D hard to call. Germline assignment: CDR1 SGHNT and CDR2 YYREEE (reference sequence). The germline V and J ends were trimmed by 4 bases and 2 bases, with 12 bases remaining between them. The CDR3 runs to 14 residues. The CDR3 bases are TGTGCCAGCAGCCGCTCCACCGAAAACTATGGCTACACCTTC. This translates into CASSRSTENYGYTF.

V gene TRBV25-1 combines with J gene TRBJ1-2; a weak D match, TRBD1 (6 bases). V lost 4 bases and J 7 bases, leaving 19 bases between the germline ends. The V gene's germline CDR1 is MGHDK and CDR2 SYGVNS. This CDR3 has 15 amino acids. The CDR3 coding sequence is TGTGCCAGCAGTGGGGGCGAGGGGGTGAGAGGTGGCTACACCTTC. Protein product: CASSGGEGVRGGYTF.

The chain has TRBV4-2 and TRBJ2-1; 10 bases match TRBD2. This CDR3 comprises 16 residues. Germline V CDR1 and CDR2: LGHNA, YNFKEQ. The junction had 7 bases not matched to a gene; V was cut back by 0 bases and J by 8 bases. In DNA form, the CDR3 reads TGTGCCAGCAGCCAAGAAACACCTAGCGGGGGTTATGAGCAGTTCTTC. Residues: CASSQETPSGGYEQFF.

This chain joins TRBV6-4 and TRBJ1-1; no clear D. Germline-derived CDR1 and CDR2 are MRHNA and SNTAGT. V lost 4 bases to trimming and J lost 1 base, with 10 bases between them. This CDR3 is built from 14 residues. CDR3 nucleotide sequence: TGTGCCAGCAGTGGCATGACCGGGAACACTGAAGCTTTCTTT. Translating it yields CASSGMTGNTEAFF.

This chain uses TRBV6-6 with TRBJ1-4; possible D gene TRBD1, 6 bases. Germline values: CDR1 MNHNY, CDR2 SVGAGI (reference sequence). This CDR3 is built from 15 residues. V lost 5 bases and J lost 8, with 18 bases in between. CDR3 coding DNA: TGTGCCAGCAGTCAAATGACGGGGGCCCAAGAAAAACTGTTTTTT. It yields the protein CASSQMTGAQEKLFF.

The V gene is TRBV14, the J gene TRBJ1-1; D gene ambiguous. Germline V gene sequence: CDR1 SGHDN, CDR2 FVKESK. There are 17 residues in the CDR3. Deletions cut 4 bases from V and 0 bases from J, with 18 bases between. CDR3 protein: CASSPRGRVKLNTEAFF. The DNA of the CDR3 is TGTGCCAGCAGCCCCCGAGGGCGGGTGAAGCTGAACACTGAAGCTTTCTTT.

This chain connects TRBV6-5 to TRBJ2-2, with D perhaps TRBD1 (6 bases). This CDR3 has 15 residues. V dropped 5 bases and J dropped 0 bases, with 10 bases sitting between them. Looked up from germline, CDR1 is MNHEY and CDR2 is SVGAGI. CDR3 residues: CASSLRQANTGELFF. DNA for the CDR3: TGTGCCAGCAGTCTTCGACAGGCGAACACCGGGGAGCTGTTTTTT.

This chain connects TRBV25-1 to TRBJ2-7, with 10 bases identical to TRBD1. After removal of 3 bases from V and 5 bases from J, the junction contained 7 bases not matched to a gene. The CDR3 contains 15 residues. Germline-derived CDR1 and CDR2 are MGHDK and SYGVNS. The CDR3 DNA is TGTGCCAGCAGTGAGGCCGGGACAGGGGAGGACGAGCAGTACTTC. Protein sequence: CASSEAGTGEDEQYF.

The chain employs TRBV7-8 and TRBJ2-3; possibly TRBD2 for D (5 bases). Trimming cost V 6 bases and J 10 bases, with 17 bases left between them. This CDR3 has 13 amino acids. Germline V gives CDR1 SGHVS, CDR2 FQNEAQ. CDR3 amino acids: CASRMTGFEPQYF. The CDR3 bases are TGTGCCAGCAGAATGACGGGGTTTGAGCCGCAGTATTTT.

The V gene is TRBV6-5, the J gene TRBJ2-7, with 8 bases that match TRBD2. After removal of 9 bases from V and 5 bases from J, the junction contained 15 bases not matched to a gene. The CDR3 spans 15 residues. The germline CDR1 and CDR2 sequences are MNHEY and SVGAGI. The CDR3 sequence: CASSPGGGIQNEQYF. CDR3 nucleotide sequence: TGTGCCAGTTCCCCGGGGGGGGGAATTCAGAACGAGCAGTACTTC.

The CDR3 protein is CASSSVGYEQYF. As DNA, the CDR3 is TGTGCCAGCAGCTCGGTGGGCTACGAGCAGTACTTC. The chain links TRBV7-9 to TRBJ2-7; the D is unclear. The germline gives CDR1 SEHNR, CDR2 FQNEAQ (reference sequence). This CDR3 contains 12 residues. V was cut by 4 bases and J by 3 bases, with 7 bases left in between.

The CDR3 bases are TGTGCCAGCAGCCGGACAGGGGAGACTGAAGCTTTCTTT. Translation: CASSRTGETEAFF. The V and J genes are TRBV7-9 and TRBJ1-1, with 9 bases identical to TRBD1. With 5 bases clipped from V and 5 bases from J, the junction kept 3 bases outside the gene matches. There are 13 residues in the CDR3. Germline CDR1 and CDR2: SEHNR and FQNEAQ (reference sequence). The variable domain in full, completed from reference TRBV7-9 and TRBJ1-1, reads DTGVSQNPRHKITKRGQNVTFRCDPISEHNRLYWYRQTLGQGPEFLTYFQNEAQLEKSRLLSDRFSAERPKGSFSTLEIQRTEQGDSAMYLCASSRTGETEAFFGQGTRLTVV.

This clone has just a few counts. The genes are TRBV19 and TRBJ1-1; 7 bases agree with TRBD1. Germline lookup yields CDR1 LNHDA and CDR2 SQIVND (reference sequence). After removal of 0 bases from V and 1 base from J, the junction contained 17 bases not matched to a gene. The CDR3 is 20 amino acids. CDR3 in amino acids: CASSIDGYRGSEVWNTEAFF. Written as DNA, the CDR3 is TGTGCCAGTAGTATAGATGGATACAGGGGTTCGGAAGTTTGGAACACTGAAGCTTTCTTT.

The chain is built from TRBV4-1 and TRBJ1-3; D remains unclear. Germline V gene data show CDR1 as MGHRA and CDR2 as YSYEKL. The CDR3 spans 14 residues. V shed 0 bases and J shed 7 bases, with 10 bases lying between them. The DNA for the CDR3 is TGCGCCAGCAGCCAAGACCCCTCGCGGAACACCATATATTTT. Amino acid sequence: CASSQDPSRNTIYF.

The rearrangement uses TRBV5-5 and TRBJ1-2, with TRBD1 matching 8 bases. CDR3 length: 13 residues. With 3 bases clipped from V and 6 bases from J, the junction kept 4 bases outside the gene matches. Germline V gene data show CDR1 as SGHKS and CDR2 as YYEKEE (reference sequence). CDR3: CASSWTGTNGYTF. The CDR3, as DNA: TGTGCCAGCAGCTGGACAGGGACGAATGGCTACACCTTC.

This clone came up a few times. The chain is built from TRBV5-4 and TRBJ1-1, with a possible D match to TRBD1 (5 bases). The CDR3 is 16 residues long. Trimming cost V 3 bases and J 0 bases, with 15 bases left between them. Germline-derived CDR1 and CDR2 are SGHNT and YYREEE (reference sequence). The CDR3: CASSSNRRTLNTEAFF. DNA of the CDR3: TGTGCCAGCAGCTCTAACAGGCGGACTTTGAACACTGAAGCTTTCTTT. Using reference TRBV5-4 and TRBJ1-1 for the parts outside the CDR3, the full variable domain is ETGVTQSPTHLIKTRGQQVTLRCSSQSGHNTVSWYQQALGQGPQFIFQYYREEENGRGNFPPRFSGLQFPNYSSELNVNALELDDSALYLCASSSNRRTLNTEAFFGQGTRLTVV.

CDR3 sequence reads: CASKDRGQLEQYF. CDR3 sequence (DNA): TGTGCCAGCAAGGACAGGGGGCAACTCGAGCAGTACTTC. This rearrangement joins TRBV7-2 to TRBJ2-7; the match to TRBD1 covers 11 bases. Germline assignment: CDR1 SGHTA and CDR2 FQGNSA. The CDR3 length is 13 residues. The trim removed 7 bases at V and 6 bases at J, leaving 5 bases unmatched.

This sequence joins TRBV10-1 and TRBJ2-5; weak D call: TRBD2 (5 bases). V shed 4 bases and J shed 6 bases, with 15 bases lying between them. The CDR3 totals 14 residues. Looked up from germline, CDR1 is WNHNN and CDR2 is SYGVQD (reference sequence). CDR3 nucleotides: TGCGCCAGCAGTGTTTCGGGTAACGGGAAGACCCAGTACTTC. Its protein product is CASSVSGNGKTQYF.

The rearrangement joins TRBV7-2 to TRBJ2-2; 9 bases align to TRBD2. The ends lost 8 bases at V and 1 base at J; junction bases unmatched: 8. This CDR3 has 16 amino acids. The germline gives CDR1 SGHTA, CDR2 FQGNSA. DNA of the CDR3: TGTGCCAGCGGGGTTCATAGCGGGGGGAACACCGGGGAGCTGTTTTTT. The encoded protein is CASGVHSGGNTGELFF. Drawing the rest from reference TRBV7-2 and TRBJ2-2, the complete variable domain is GAGVSQSPSNKVTEKGKDVELRCDPISGHTALYWYRQSLGQGLEFLIYFQGNSAPDKSGLPSDRFSAERTGGSVSTLTIQRTQQEDSAVYLCASGVHSGGNTGELFFGEGSRLTVL.

The V call is TRBV5-1, the J call TRBJ2-1; 7 bases are a match to TRBD1. Germline CDR1 is SGHRS and CDR2 is YFSETQ. V lost 0 bases and J lost 0; bases outside the gene matches: 3. CDR3 length: 16 amino acids. The CDR3 loop is CASSLARGSSYNEQFF. The CDR3 DNA follows: TGCGCCAGCAGCTTGGCCAGGGGGAGCTCCTACAATGAGCAGTTCTTC.